These 26 T cell receptor beta chains share one sample of origin, sequenced in a study of cytomegalovirus exposure and HLA in healthy donors (dated by TCRdb to 2015 to 2018). The library was built by means of the immunoSEQ multiplex PCR assay. A mixture of 60 forward primers for TCR Vbeta segments and 13 reverse primers for TCR Jbeta segments was used in the multiplex PCR. Held by TCRdb, this immuneACCESS table contains in-frame sequences only and omits some clones. Under half of the omission traces to an unresolved V gene where checked; the cause of the rest is unknown. The sample table lists around 230,000 clones, about 81% of them with a count of one. Approximately 5.7% of the sample lies in the top ten. Sample: PBMCs. Receptor source: a man aged 35-49 years in good health and CMV-seropositive.

This chain joins TRBV5-1 and TRBJ2-7; D perhaps matches TRBD2 (6 bases). The V end lost 0 bases, the J end lost 3 bases, and 10 bases lay between the germline ends. Looked up from germline, CDR1 is SGHRS and CDR2 is YFSETQ. The length of the CDR3 is 14 residues. The CDR3 sequence is CASSLEEGLYEQYF. CDR3 DNA: TGCGCCAGCAGCTTGGAGGAGGGACTCTACGAGCAGTACTTC.

V and J are TRBV7-2 and TRBJ2-5; 8 bases are a match to TRBD1. Germline CDR1 reads SGHTA; CDR2 reads FQGNSA. The CDR3 covers 14 residues. V lost 1 base, J lost 5 bases, and 3 bases stayed unmatched. CDR3 coding DNA: TGTGCCAGCAGCTTAGAGTACAGGGGGGAGACCCAGTACTTC. Its translation is CASSLEYRGETQYF.

This chain joins TRBV6-6 and TRBJ2-2; D is unclear. In germline, CDR1 is MNHNY, CDR2 SVGAGI (reference sequence). The CDR3 runs 15 residues. Trimming pared 0 bases from V and 6 bases from J, leaving 11 bases between. Here the CDR3 DNA reads TGTGCCAGCAGTTACTCGTTTGGAGCGCCCGGGGAGCTGTTTTTT. Translation gives CASSYSFGAPGELFF.

The V gene is TRBV7-2, the J gene TRBJ2-1; possible D gene TRBD2, 5 bases. This CDR3 has 15 residues. With 2 bases removed from V and 0 bases from J, the gap between germline ends came to 8 bases. Germline V gene sequence: CDR1 SGHTA, CDR2 FQGNSA. The CDR3, as DNA: TGTGCCAGCAGCTTAAGCACTAGCTCCTACAATGAGCAGTTCTTC. Translating gives CASSLSTSSYNEQFF. Full variable domain (outside the CDR3, taken from reference TRBV7-2 and TRBJ2-1): GAGVSQSPSNKVTEKGKDVELRCDPISGHTALYWYRQSLGQGLEFLIYFQGNSAPDKSGLPSDRFSAERTGGSVSTLTIQRTQQEDSAVYLCASSLSTSSYNEQFFGPGTRLTVL.

This chain joins TRBV5-1 and TRBJ1-1; D might be TRBD1 (5 bases). The CDR3 is made up of 15 amino acids. Per germline, CDR1 SGHRS and CDR2 YFSETQ. The ends were cut back, 0 bases at V and 1 base at J, with 10 bases in the middle. For the CDR3, the DNA is TGCGCCAGCAGCTTGGCACAGGCCCCGAACACTGAAGCTTTCTTT. Translation: CASSLAQAPNTEAFF. The full variable domain, with the rest looked up from reference TRBV5-1 and TRBJ1-1, is KAGVTQTPRYLIKTRGQQVTLSCSPISGHRSVSWYQQTPGQGLQFLFEYFSETQRNKGNFPGRFSGRQFSNSRSEMNVSTLELGDSALYLCASSLAQAPNTEAFFGQGTRLTVV.

V and J are TRBV9 and TRBJ2-3; no clear D gene. Trimming pared 0 bases from V and 0 bases from J, leaving 20 bases between. The CDR3 loop spans 19 amino acids. In germline, CDR1 is SGDLS, CDR2 YYNGEE. As DNA, the CDR3 is TGTGCCAGCAGCGTAGCAGGCGACCCAAGTCCCACTAGCACAGATACGCAGTATTTT. Translated: CASSVAGDPSPTSTDTQYF.

The chain links TRBV15 to TRBJ2-7, with 9 nucleotides matching TRBD2. The CDR3 sequence is 15 residues long. V was pared by 2 bases and J by 3 bases, with 5 bases of the junction left unmatched. Germline values: CDR1 LNHNV, CDR2 YYDKDF (reference sequence). CDR3 bases: TGTGCCACCAGCAGAACCGGGACTAGCAGCTACGAGCAGTACGTC. Translated: CATSRTGTSSYEQYV.

The V gene is TRBV5-1, the J gene TRBJ2-3; TRBD2 might be the D (5 bases). There are 18 residues in the CDR3. Trimming stripped 4 bases from V and 0 bases from J, with 21 bases between. CDR1 and CDR2 from the germline V gene are SGHRS and YFSETQ. The CDR3 protein is CASSRNLRTLTSTDTQYF. CDR3 coding DNA: TGCGCCAGCAGCCGGAACCTAAGGACTTTGACTAGCACAGATACGCAGTATTTT.

This chain connects TRBV30 to TRBJ2-6; D gene unclear. Germline V lookup: CDR1 GTSNPN, CDR2 SVGIG (reference sequence). V shed 0 bases and J shed 0 bases, with 6 bases lying between them. This CDR3 has 15 residues. This chain's CDR3 is CAWSVYYSGANVLTF. CDR3 DNA: TGTGCCTGGAGTGTATATTACTCTGGGGCCAACGTCCTGACTTTC. The full variable domain, completed using reference TRBV30 and TRBJ2-6, is SQTIHQWPATLVQPVGSPLSLECTVEGTSNPNLYWYRQAAGRGLQLLFYSVGIGQISSEVPQNLSASRPQDRQFILSSKKLLLSDSGFYLCAWSVYYSGANVLTFGAGSRLTVL.

The chain is built from TRBV30 and TRBJ1-1, with a possible D match to TRBD1 (6 bases). Germline CDR1 GTSNPN, CDR2 SVGIG (reference sequence). V was clipped by 2 bases and J by 5 bases, with 15 bases between them. This CDR3 contains 14 residues. In DNA, the CDR3 is TGTGCCTGGAGTCAAAAACAGGGTTTAACTGAAGCTTTCTTT. Protein product: CAWSQKQGLTEAFF. The whole variable domain, remainder taken from reference TRBV30 and TRBJ1-1, is SQTIHQWPATLVQPVGSPLSLECTVEGTSNPNLYWYRQAAGRGLQLLFYSVGIGQISSEVPQNLSASRPQDRQFILSSKKLLLSDSGFYLCAWSQKQGLTEAFFGQGTRLTVV.

This chain links TRBV4-1 with TRBJ1-2, with D tentatively TRBD1 (6 bases). V shed 1 base and J shed 6 bases, with 12 bases lying between them. The CDR3 runs 14 residues. Germline V gene lookup returns CDR1 MGHRA and CDR2 YSYEKL. The CDR3 DNA reads as TGCGCCAGCAGCCAAGTGAGGGGGATAAATGGCTACACCTTC. It yields the protein CASSQVRGINGYTF.

This clone has a single count. V and J are TRBV9 and TRBJ1-2; D is uncertain. The CDR3 is 13 amino acids. The V gene's germline CDR1 is SGDLS and CDR2 YYNGEE. Deletions cut 0 bases from V and 0 bases from J, with 3 bases between. The CDR3 DNA follows: TGTGCCAGCAGCGTAGCTCCTAACTATGGCTACACCTTC. Protein: CASSVAPNYGYTF.

The J gene is TRBJ2-3, the V gene TRBV7-3; 14 bases line up with TRBD2. The CDR3 length is 15 residues. With V trimmed by 5 bases and J by 3 bases, 1 base remained unmatched. Germline lookup yields CDR1 SGHTA and CDR2 FQGTGA. CDR3 region: CASSRTSGRTDTQYF. In nucleotides, the CDR3 is TGTGCCAGCAGCAGGACTAGCGGGAGGACAGATACGCAGTATTTT.

This chain links TRBV7-9 with TRBJ2-5; unclear D gene. Trimming took 4 bases from V and 4 from J, leaving 13 bases between them. The germline gives CDR1 SEHNR, CDR2 FQNEAQ (reference sequence). This CDR3 region has 14 residues. The CDR3 nucleotides are TGTGCCAGCAGCTCCCCCCTAAGCCGAGAGACCCAGTACTTC. Translating gives CASSSPLSRETQYF.

This clone was observed a single time. V and J are TRBV27 and TRBJ2-7, with 14 bases lining up with TRBD2. CDR3 length: 15 amino acids. The trim removed 4 bases at V and 6 bases at J, leaving 5 bases unmatched. CDR1 and CDR2 (germline): MNHEY, SMNVEV (reference sequence). The CDR3 region is CASSSRLAGGGEQYF. CDR3 nucleotide sequence: TGTGCCAGCAGTTCCCGACTAGCGGGAGGGGGCGAGCAGTACTTC.

This clone was seen a few times. The chain links TRBV19 to TRBJ1-2; no firm D call. CDR3 length: 12 residues. The ends were cut back, 6 bases at V and 6 bases at J, with 11 bases in the middle. Germline CDR1 LNHDA, CDR2 SQIVND (reference sequence). The CDR3 region is CASSPREDGYTF. The CDR3 DNA is TGTGCCAGTAGCCCGAGGGAGGATGGCTACACCTTC.

This clone was observed once. The chain couples TRBV9 to TRBJ1-3; TRBD1 is a possible D gene (5 bases). Germline CDR1 and CDR2: SGDLS and YYNGEE. V lost 3 bases to trimming and J lost 6 bases, with 13 bases between them. The CDR3 consists of 14 residues. This CDR3 reads CASSEPPQENTIYF. The DNA of the CDR3 is TGTGCCAGCAGCGAGCCCCCACAGGAAAACACCATATATTTT.

V and J are TRBV4-2 and TRBJ1-1; D remains unclear. The CDR3 is 17 amino acids. V lost 0 bases, J lost 2 bases, and 16 bases lay in between. Germline V gives CDR1 LGHNA, CDR2 YNFKEQ. CDR3 in DNA: TGTGCCAGCAGCCAAGATATGGGCGCAGGCACCAACACTGAAGCTTTCTTT. It is translated as CASSQDMGAGTNTEAFF.

In this sample, this clone turned up a few times. The chain employs TRBV5-1 and TRBJ1-1; D remains ambiguous. The length of the CDR3 is 13 residues. Germline CDR1 is SGHRS and CDR2 is YFSETQ. Trimming pared 0 bases from V and 4 bases from J, leaving 7 bases between. The CDR3 nucleotides are TGCGCCAGCAGCTTGGGAGGGAGCACTGAAGCTTTCTTT. Amino acids: CASSLGGSTEAFF.

The chain is built from TRBV19 and TRBJ1-1; no clear D gene. The germline V and J ends were trimmed by 0 bases and 8 bases, with 25 bases remaining between them. The CDR3 covers 18 residues. Germline CDR1 LNHDA, CDR2 SQIVND (reference sequence). CDR3 region: CASSIDQSGQEEWGEAFF. In nucleotides, the CDR3 is TGTGCCAGTAGTATAGATCAGTCTGGGCAGGAGGAATGGGGAGAAGCTTTCTTT.

As concerns this clone: The sample contains more than one DNA sequence encoding this CDR3. This chain joins TRBV6-5 and TRBJ1-1; possible D gene TRBD1, 5 bases. Germline V gene sequence: CDR1 MNHEY, CDR2 SVGAGI. CDR3 length: 15 residues. Trimming pared 0 bases from V and 1 base from J, leaving 9 bases between. The DNA for the CDR3 is TGTGCCAGCAGTTACTCGGGGGAGGGGAACACTGAAGCTTTCTTT. Its translation is CASSYSGEGNTEAFF.

The chain combines TRBV7-9 with TRBJ1-3; tentative D call: TRBD1 (5 bases). Germline V CDR1 and CDR2: SEHNR, FQNEAQ (reference sequence). There are 16 residues in the CDR3. The germline V and J ends were trimmed by 0 bases and 8 bases, with 17 bases remaining between them. The chain's CDR3 is CASSLASPFEGDTIYF. The CDR3 nucleotides are TGTGCCAGCAGCTTAGCCTCCCCTTTCGAAGGGGACACCATATATTTT.

The J gene is TRBJ1-3, the V gene TRBV29-1; D might be TRBD1 (5 bases). The V gene's germline CDR1 is SQVTM and CDR2 ANQGSEA. Between the trimmed V and J ends, which lost 4 bases and 4 bases, there was a span of 14 bases. The CDR3 is made up of 14 amino acids. The CDR3 DNA sequence: TGCAGCGTTGTTCAGGGACTAGCCGGAAACACCATATATTTT. This translates into CSVVQGLAGNTIYF.

V gene TRBV4-1 combines with J gene TRBJ2-2, with TRBD2 matching over 8 bases. V was pared by 5 bases and J by 3 bases, with 8 bases of the junction left unmatched. This CDR3 region has 16 residues. Per the germline V gene, CDR1 is MGHRA and CDR2 is YSYEKL. CDR3 residues: CASSYVAGMYTGELFF. CDR3 sequence (DNA): TGCGCCAGCAGCTACGTAGCGGGAATGTACACCGGGGAGCTGTTTTTT.

The V and J genes are TRBV5-1 and TRBJ1-2, with D unresolved. Germline V gene data show CDR1 as SGHRS and CDR2 as YFSETQ. V lost 0 bases and J lost 5, with 8 bases in between. CDR3 length: 13 residues. The CDR3 bases are TGCGCCAGCAGCTTGGGGGGAGAATATGGCTACACCTTC. Amino acids: CASSLGGEYGYTF.

The chain carries TRBV6-1 and TRBJ2-7; 12 nucleotides line up with TRBD2. This CDR3 comprises 15 residues. Germline CDR1 reads MNHNS; CDR2 reads SASEGT. Losses at the gene ends were 6 bases for V and 5 bases for J; bases not matched to a gene: 8. The CDR3 coding sequence is TGTGCCAGCAGCCGCGCTAGCGGGAGGGCGGACGAGCAGTACTTC. Residues: CASSRASGRADEQYF.